This T cell receptor (beta chain) is from a study of blood T cells in healthy people across ages. Study-wide results and caveats: In these data, TCR beta diversity tracked strongly with naive T cell percentage.

Researchers isolated at least 7 million PBMCs per sample. Regarding this clonotype: Antigen unknown.

For the second PCR, which ran for 7 to 11 cycles, a sample-barcoded 5' primer and a J-beta primer mix were used. Tags on each cDNA molecule came from a template-switch adaptor with 12 random nucleotides. MiXCR, applied by TCRdb to the 5' RACE reads, yields one record per CDR3 protein. The sample has roughly 700,000 distinct CDR3 sequences; around 49% are singletons. The V gene end was trimmed by 1 base and the J gene end by 4 bases; junction bases not matched to a gene: 6. The CDR3 consists of 15 residues. Germline V lookup: CDR1 LGHDT, CDR2 YNNKEL (reference sequence). The clonotype comes from a woman in her sixties in good health. The V call is TRBV3-1, the J call TRBJ1-2; 7 positions match TRBD1. The sequencing sample was made of blood. CDR3 DNA sequence: TGTGCCAGCAGCCAAGCCGACAGGGTCGGCTATGGCTACACCTTC. It yields the protein CASSQADRVGYGYTF.